Following are 22 T cell receptor beta chains from one sample sequenced in a study of cytomegalovirus exposure and HLA in healthy donors (dated by TCRdb to the late 2010s). The library was produced with the immunoSEQ multiplex PCR assay. The multiplex PCR relied on a mix of 60 forward primers for TCR Vbeta segments and 13 reverse primers for TCR Jbeta segments. TCRdb mirrors the immuneACCESS table, restricted to in-frame sequences. Some clones are absent from its copies; in checked studies, under half trace to an unresolved V gene, and the reason for the others is unknown. In this sample the table shows 80,000 to 130,000 clones, about 79% of which occur a single time. The ten largest clones capture approximately 4.2% of the sample. The sequenced sample consisted of PBMCs. The receptors derive from a female donor in good health and CMV-seropositive.

This clone was seen only a few times. V is TRBV9 and J is TRBJ2-1; 10 positions agree with TRBD1. Germline CDR1 SGDLS, CDR2 YYNGEE. The length of the CDR3 is 15 residues. V gave up 3 bases and J gave up 7 bases; unmatched junction bases: 7. The CDR3 region is CASSDRDRGWNEQFF. The DNA for the CDR3 is TGTGCCAGCAGCGACCGGGACAGGGGATGGAATGAGCAGTTCTTC.

This chain links TRBV27 with TRBJ2-1; TRBD2 agrees at 10 bases. The CDR3 extends over 12 amino acids. Unmatched junction bases numbered 1, after V lost 6 bases and J lost 8 bases. The germline CDR1 and CDR2 sequences are MNHEY and SMNVEV (reference sequence). The CDR3 bases are TGTGCCAGCAGGGGACTAGCGCATGAGCAGTTCTTC. Translating it yields CASRGLAHEQFF.

The genes are TRBV5-1 and TRBJ2-2; possibly TRBD2 for D (6 bases). The ends were cut back, 4 bases at V and 5 bases at J, with 15 bases in the middle. This CDR3 spans 15 amino acids. CDR1 and CDR2 (germline): SGHRS, YFSETQ. The CDR3 nucleotides are TGCGCCAGCAGCCCACGGGGGAGAACGACCGGGGAGCTGTTTTTT. Translating gives CASSPRGRTTGELFF. Together with reference TRBV5-1 and TRBJ2-2, the CDR3 gives the full variable domain: KAGVTQTPRYLIKTRGQQVTLSCSPISGHRSVSWYQQTPGQGLQFLFEYFSETQRNKGNFPGRFSGRQFSNSRSEMNVSTLELGDSALYLCASSPRGRTTGELFFGEGSRLTVL.

The J gene is TRBJ2-7, the V gene TRBV5-6; no firm D call. The CDR3 extends over 14 amino acids. Per germline, CDR1 SGHDT and CDR2 YYEEEE. Trimming removed 1 base at V and 6 bases at J, with 14 bases between. For the CDR3, the DNA is TGTGCCAGCAGCTTGACTCGCCCTTTCCCCGAGCAGTACTTC. Translating gives CASSLTRPFPEQYF. Filled out from reference TRBV5-6 and TRBJ2-7, the complete variable domain reads DAGVTQSPTHLIKTRGQQVTLRCSPKSGHDTVSWYQQALGQGPQFIFQYYEEEERQRGNFPDRFSGHQFPNYSSELNVNALLLGDSALYLCASSLTRPFPEQYFGPGTRLTVT.

This clone has just a few counts. The chain carries TRBV7-9 and TRBJ1-5; possible D gene TRBD1, 6 bases. In germline, CDR1 is SEHNR, CDR2 FQNEAQ (reference sequence). The CDR3 is 16 residues long. Trimming stripped 4 bases from V and 3 bases from J, with 16 bases between. This chain's CDR3 is CASSSGLTGYNQPQHF. CDR3 sequence (DNA): TGTGCCAGCAGCTCGGGACTAACAGGGTACAATCAGCCCCAGCATTTT.

The chain couples TRBV29-1 to TRBJ1-2, with TRBD1 matching over 8 bases. The CDR3 runs to 15 residues. The germline gives CDR1 SQVTM, CDR2 ANQGSEA. V was clipped by 3 bases and J by 8 bases; unmatched bases: 14. This chain's CDR3 is CSVEENRQGMGGYTF. The DNA of the CDR3 is TGCAGCGTTGAGGAGAACCGACAGGGGATGGGCGGCTACACCTTC.

The genes are TRBV5-5 and TRBJ1-4, with D uncertain. Germline values: CDR1 SGHKS, CDR2 YYEKEE (reference sequence). The CDR3 length is 14 residues. Trimming stripped 0 bases from V and 7 bases from J, with 10 bases between. Here the CDR3 reads CASSLGAQVEKLFF. The DNA of the CDR3 is TGTGCCAGCAGCTTGGGGGCGCAGGTTGAAAAACTGTTTTTT. The variable domain in full, with the rest retrieved from reference TRBV5-5 and TRBJ1-4, is DAGVTQSPTHLIKTRGQQVTLRCSPISGHKSVSWYQQVLGQGPQFIFQYYEKEERGRGNFPDRFSARQFPNYSSELNVNALLLGDSALYLCASSLGAQVEKLFFGSGTQLSVL.

V usage is TRBV18 and J usage is TRBJ2-2, with TRBD2 matching over 11 bases. Germline V gene sequence: CDR1 KGHSH, CDR2 LQKENI. The CDR3 sequence is 16 residues long. V dropped 1 base and J dropped 7; count of bases not matched to a gene: 5. The chain's CDR3 is CASSPRTSGSSGELFF. CDR3 DNA: TGTGCCAGCTCACCACGGACTAGCGGGTCGAGCGGGGAGCTGTTTTTT.

This clone was counted a single time. This chain joins TRBV19 and TRBJ1-1, with a possible D match to TRBD1 (5 bases). V dropped 4 bases and J dropped 4 bases, with 16 bases sitting between them. This CDR3 comprises 15 residues. Germline loops: CDR1 LNHDA, CDR2 SQIVND (reference sequence). CDR3 nucleotide sequence: TGTGCCAGTAGTACCCTCCAAGGGGCCGGCACTGAAGCTTTCTTT. Its translation is CASSTLQGAGTEAFF.

The chain combines TRBV7-2 with TRBJ2-2, with D tentatively TRBD2 (7 bases). The V and J ends lost 5 bases and 2 bases respectively, with 15 bases between them. The CDR3 extends over 16 amino acids. Germline lookup yields CDR1 SGHTA and CDR2 FQGNSA. DNA of the CDR3: TGTGCCAGCAGCCCCCCTCGGGGGGCCAACACCGGGGAGCTGTTTTTT. This codes for CASSPPRGANTGELFF. The entire variable domain, with the rest obtained from reference TRBV7-2 and TRBJ2-2, is as follows: GAGVSQSPSNKVTEKGKDVELRCDPISGHTALYWYRQSLGQGLEFLIYFQGNSAPDKSGLPSDRFSAERTGGSVSTLTIQRTQQEDSAVYLCASSPPRGANTGELFFGEGSRLTVL.

The chain's CDR3 is CASSSPRGSTNEKLFF. The CDR3 DNA reads as TGTGCCAGCAGTTCGCCAAGGGGTTCAACTAATGAAAAACTGTTTTTT. The chain is built from TRBV6-5 and TRBJ1-4; D may be TRBD1 (5 bases). The CDR3 has 16 residues. Germline lookup yields CDR1 MNHEY and CDR2 SVGAGI. V lost 4 bases, J lost 0 bases, and 12 bases lay in between.

The gene calls are TRBV7-2 and TRBJ2-3, with 7 positions matching TRBD1. The length of the CDR3 is 15 residues. Germline trimming cut 5 bases from V and 1 base from J; bases unmatched to any gene: 6. Germline loops: CDR1 SGHTA, CDR2 FQGNSA. As DNA, the CDR3 is TGTGCCAGCAGCCCCCGAAGGGGGCGCACAGATACGCAGTATTTT. Translating gives CASSPRRGRTDTQYF.

V gene TRBV7-6 combines with J gene TRBJ1-6; 8 bases map to TRBD1. The V segment lost 6 bases and the J segment 5 bases; nucleotides outside the gene matches: 6. The CDR3 sequence is 15 residues long. In germline, CDR1 is SGHVS, CDR2 FNYEAQ. CDR3 protein: CASRSDRANNSPLHF. The CDR3 DNA is TGTGCCAGCAGGTCGGACAGGGCCAATAATTCACCCCTCCACTTT.

V is TRBV4-1 and J is TRBJ2-3, with D tentatively TRBD1 (5 bases). Germline V gene data show CDR1 as MGHRA and CDR2 as YSYEKL. V was clipped by 2 bases and J by 4 bases, with 13 bases between them. CDR3 size: 15 residues. The DNA for the CDR3 is TGCGCCAGCAGCCAAAGGTCGCAGGGCGCAGATACGCAGTATTTT. Encoded protein: CASSQRSQGADTQYF.

A remark on this clone: One end of the junction fails to match germline, which may point to a read error. V is TRBV7-9 and J is TRBJ1-2, with 7 bases matching TRBD1. This CDR3 has 12 residues. Per the germline V gene, CDR1 is SEHNR and CDR2 is FQNEAQ (reference sequence). The CDR3 region has the DNA TGTGCCAGCAGCCACGCTCGGGACAGTCCTCGCTTC. It translates to CASSHARDSPRF.

This chain links TRBV14 with TRBJ2-5; TRBD1 agrees at 12 bases. Trimming took 3 bases from V and 4 from J; bases not matched to a gene: 9. Germline assignment: CDR1 SGHDN and CDR2 FVKESK. The CDR3 loop spans 17 amino acids. The CDR3 DNA reads as TGTGCCAGCAGCCATGAGGGGGGACAGGGGGCATCAGAGACCCAGTACTTC. Its translation: CASSHEGGQGASETQYF.

This chain joins TRBV7-2 and TRBJ1-1; D not certain. In germline, CDR1 is SGHTA, CDR2 FQGNSA. The CDR3 covers 14 residues. The V end lost 1 base, the J end lost 6 bases, and 12 bases lay between the germline ends. In DNA, the CDR3 is TGTGCCAGCAGCTTAGAAAGCGGCGTCCCTGAAGCTTTCTTT. This encodes CASSLESGVPEAFF.

The chain combines TRBV5-5 with TRBJ1-5; 7 nucleotides agree with TRBD1. CDR3 size: 15 residues. Germline V gene lookup returns CDR1 SGHKS and CDR2 YYEKEE (reference sequence). The V gene end was trimmed by 1 base and the J gene end by 4 bases; junction bases not matched to a gene: 5. CDR3 loop: CASSLQDRLNQPQHF. CDR3 DNA: TGTGCCAGCAGCTTGCAGGACAGGCTTAATCAGCCCCAGCATTTT.

V and J are TRBV5-1 and TRBJ2-3, with TRBD2 matching 13 bases. V was clipped by 4 bases and J by 5 bases; unmatched bases: 13. CDR1 and CDR2 from the germline V gene are SGHRS and YFSETQ. CDR3 length: 18 amino acids. In DNA, the CDR3 is TGCGCCAGCAGCGTACAACTAGCGGGGGGGGACGCTGGAGATACGCAGTATTTT. This sequence encodes CASSVQLAGGDAGDTQYF.

V usage is TRBV10-3 and J usage is TRBJ1-5; D gene ambiguous. The CDR3 has 15 residues. Germline CDR1 is ENHRY and CDR2 is SYGVKD. The V end was cut by 5 bases, the J end by 1 base, with 12 bases between. As DNA, the CDR3 is TGTGCCATCAGTAACGGGATTCTAAGCAATCAGCCCCAGCATTTT. Protein: CAISNGILSNQPQHF.

In this sample, this clone turned up once. This chain links TRBV19 with TRBJ1-5; the match to TRBD1 covers 10 bases. The CDR3 runs to 16 residues. The ends lost 5 bases at V and 4 bases at J; junction bases unmatched: 8. CDR1 and CDR2 from the germline V gene are LNHDA and SQIVND (reference sequence). The CDR3 loop is CASSATGTGVNQPQHF. In nucleotides, the CDR3 is TGTGCCAGTAGTGCGACCGGGACAGGGGTGAATCAGCCCCAGCATTTT.

Details on this clone: A junction boundary mismatches the germline segment, possibly from a read error. The chain couples TRBV11-3 to TRBJ2-1; tentative D call: TRBD2 (5 bases). The germline CDR1 and CDR2 sequences are SGHNT and YENEEA. CDR3 size: 16 residues. The chain's CDR3 is CASTLRRRKPYNEQFF. The CDR3 DNA follows: TGTGCCAGCACCTTACGGAGGAGAAAACCCTACAATGAGCAGTTCTTC.